The rows below give T cell receptor beta chains drawn from one sample of a study of blood T cell repertoires in COVID-19. Measured with immunoSEQ multiplex PCR; TCRdb has only the in-frame clones, and not every one. In the table there are about 410,000 clones, about 89% of which are singletons. Sequenced material: peripheral blood. The receptors shown here come from a woman in her forties with COVID-19, enrolled during active disease. Each CDR3 is given with its conserved first and last residue. D genes are given only for firm matches. Expanded clones get a size class; other rows say once, few or many, or leave the size out.

D gene	J gene	clone size	V gene	CDR3 protein	CDR3 DNA
NA	TRBJ2-7	NA	TRBV5-4	CASSQDSSYEQYF	TGTGCCAGCAGCCAGGACAGCTCCTACGAGCAGTACTTC
NA	TRBJ1-3	few	TRBV30	CAWSVGIEGARVGNTIYF	TGTGCCTGGAGTGTAGGCATAGAAGGGGCGAGAGTTGGAAACACCATATATTTT
NA	TRBJ2-5	NA	TRBV28	CASSSPQGGREETQYF	TGTGCCAGCAGTTCCCCCCAGGGGGGCCGAGAAGAGACCCAGTACTTC
NA	TRBJ2-1	once	TRBV5-4	CASSLGPNNEQFF	TGTGCCAGCAGCTTGGGGCCGAACAATGAGCAGTTCTTC
TRBD1	TRBJ2-7	NA	TRBV6-5	CASIKDRVVYEQYF	TGTGCCAGCATTAAGGACAGGGTCGTCTACGAGCAGTACTTC
TRBD1	TRBJ1-4	NA	TRBV12-3/TRBV12-4	CASSPGGNEKLFF	TGTGCCAGCAGTCCAGGGGGTAATGAAAAACTGTTTTTT
NA	TRBJ2-7	NA	TRBV6-2/TRBV6-3	CASSYLGDEQYF	TGTGCCAGCAGTTACCTAGGGGACGAGCAGTACTTC
TRBD1	TRBJ2-3	NA	TRBV5-4	CASSPRTGGIDTQYF	TGTGCCAGCAGCCCCCGGACAGGGGGAATAGATACGCAGTATTTT
TRBD1	TRBJ1-2	NA	TRBV4-2	CASSQETGGNYGYTF	TGTGCCAGCAGCCAAGAAACAGGGGGGAACTATGGCTACACCTTC
NA	TRBJ1-1	NA	TRBV30	CAWSVGNRGGAGAFF	TGTGCCTGGAGTGTAGGGAATAGGGGGGGCGCCGGAGCTTTCTTT
NA	TRBJ1-2	NA	TRBV28	CASRVLASGDGYTF	TGTGCCAGCAGGGTCCTGGCCTCCGGGGATGGCTACACCTTC
TRBD1	TRBJ1-4	NA	TRBV28	CASRAGTANEKLFF	TGTGCCAGCAGGGCCGGGACAGCTAATGAAAAACTGTTTTTT
NA	TRBJ1-4	NA	TRBV6-5	CASRDSLERVMFF	TGTGCCAGCAGGGACAGTCTAGAACGGGTAATGTTTTTT
TRBD1	TRBJ2-7	NA	TRBV7-2	CASSLGQGTRNEQYF	TGTGCCAGCAGCTTAGGACAGGGCACAAGGAACGAGCAGTACTTC
TRBD1	TRBJ2-5	NA	TRBV7-2	CASSRQGAGETQYF	TGTGCCAGCAGCAGACAGGGGGCTGGAGAGACCCAGTACTTC
NA	TRBJ2-3	NA	TRBV20-1	CSAARENTQYF	TGCAGTGCCGCCAGGGAAAATACGCAGTATTTT
TRBD2	TRBJ2-1	NA	TRBV9	CASSPSGVSSYNEQFF	TGTGCCAGCAGCCCTAGCGGGGTTAGCTCCTACAATGAGCAGTTCTTC
TRBD1	TRBJ1-2	few	TRBV5-6	CASSWGQNYGYTF	TGTGCCAGCAGCTGGGGACAGAACTATGGCTACACCTTC
NA	TRBJ2-7	NA	TRBV28	CASSLQGGTYEQYF	TGTGCCAGCAGTTTACAGGGGGGTACGTACGAGCAGTACTTC
NA	TRBJ1-1	NA	TRBV7-9	CASSSQNTEAFF	TGTGCCAGCAGCTCCCAGAACACTGAAGCTTTCTTT
NA	TRBJ1-4	NA	TRBV14	CASSWQGLTNEKLFF	TGTGCCAGCAGTTGGCAGGGATTAACTAATGAAAAACTGTTTTTT
NA	TRBJ1-6	NA	TRBV7-3	CASSSDGGGSPLHF	TGTGCCAGCAGCTCCGACGGGGGTGGTTCACCCCTCCACTTT
NA	TRBJ2-2	NA	TRBV27	CASGLYTGELFF	TGTGCCAGCGGCCTCTACACCGGGGAGCTGTTTTTT
NA	TRBJ2-2	NA	TRBV27	CASGPLNTGELFF	TGTGCCAGTGGGCCCCTTAACACCGGGGAGCTGTTTTTT
NA	TRBJ1-3	once	TRBV6-5	CASSYSREAGNTIYF	TGTGCCAGCAGTTACTCGAGGGAGGCCGGAAACACCATATATTTT
NA	TRBJ2-7	NA	TRBV11-2	CASSSGGGDSYEQYF	TGTGCCAGCAGCTCCGGTGGGGGCGACTCCTACGAGCAGTACTTC
NA	TRBJ2-1	NA	TRBV7-7	CASSLATGRTNEQFF	TGTGCTAGCAGCTTAGCCACAGGGCGTACAAATGAGCAGTTCTTC
NA	TRBJ2-6	NA	TRBV27	CASSSLGSGANVLTF	TGTGCCAGCAGTTCCCTCGGCTCTGGGGCCAACGTCCTGACTTTC
TRBD1	TRBJ1-6	NA	TRBV18	CASSPQTDRGRSPLHF	TGTGCCAGCTCACCCCAGACGGACAGGGGTAGATCACCCCTCCACTTT
NA	TRBJ2-5	NA	TRBV2	CASKRDIPAQETQYF	TGTGCCAGCAAACGGGACATACCCGCCCAAGAGACCCAGTACTTC
NA	TRBJ1-4	NA	TRBV9	CASSVTGIGEKLFF	TGTGCCAGCAGCGTAACAGGTATAGGGGAAAAACTGTTTTTT
TRBD2	TRBJ2-3	NA	TRBV7-2	CASSSETSGGRYTQYF	TGTGCCAGCAGCTCCGAGACTAGCGGGGGGCGATATACGCAGTATTTT
TRBD1	TRBJ1-1	NA	TRBV27	CASSLRDRNTEAFF	TGTGCCAGCAGTTTAAGGGACAGGAACACTGAAGCTTTCTTT
TRBD1	TRBJ1-5	once	TRBV2	CASSDQGAYSNQPQHF	TGTGCCAGCAGTGACCAGGGGGCATATAGCAATCAGCCCCAGCATTTT
NA	TRBJ2-7	NA	TRBV6-2/TRBV6-3	CASSSRGANLYEQYF	TGTGCCAGCAGCTCTCGAGGTGCTAACCTCTACGAGCAGTACTTC
NA	TRBJ1-5	once	TRBV4-3	CASSLLLYSDQPQHF	TGCGCCAGCAGCCTCCTGTTATACTCTGATCAGCCCCAGCATTTT
NA	TRBJ2-7	NA	TRBV7-9	CASSSSAVAYEQYF	TGTGCCAGCAGCTCCAGTGCCGTCGCCTACGAGCAGTACTTC
TRBD1	TRBJ1-2	NA	TRBV5-1	CASSSRTRQGLNYGYTF	TGCGCCAGCAGCTCGAGGACACGACAGGGACTTAACTATGGCTACACCTTC
NA	TRBJ1-4	NA	TRBV30	CAWSSLRQVADEKLFF	TGTGCCTGGAGTTCCCTCCGGCAGGTGGCTGATGAAAAACTGTTTTTT
NA	TRBJ1-2	NA	TRBV6-2/TRBV6-3	CASSERPRDTDYGYTF	TGTGCCAGCAGTGAGCGGCCCCGGGACACCGACTATGGCTACACCTTC
NA	TRBJ2-3	NA	TRBV9	CASSVAGVGDTQYF	TGTGCCAGCAGCGTAGCAGGGGTCGGAGATACGCAGTATTTT
NA	TRBJ2-1	NA	TRBV11-1	CASSSRDSQFF	TGTGCCAGCAGCTCCCGGGACTCACAGTTCTTC
TRBD1	TRBJ2-1	NA	TRBV6-2/TRBV6-3	CASSTGDRVIHEQFF	TGTGCCAGCAGCACTGGGGACAGGGTAATCCATGAGCAGTTCTTC
NA	TRBJ1-3	NA	TRBV28	CASSPPSGSGNTIYF	TGTGCCAGCAGTCCACCATCGGGCTCTGGAAACACCATATATTTT
TRBD1	TRBJ1-2	NA	TRBV6-6	CASSTYRTGGADGYTF	TGTGCCAGCAGTACATACAGGACAGGGGGCGCCGATGGCTACACCTTC
NA	TRBJ2-2	NA	TRBV5-1	CASTAEGNTGELFF	TGCGCCAGCACCGCAGAGGGGAACACCGGGGAGCTGTTTTTT
TRBD1	TRBJ1-5	NA	TRBV19	CASSIQGQGTGPQHF	TGTGCCAGTAGTATCCAGGGACAGGGGACCGGGCCCCAGCATTTT
TRBD2	TRBJ2-5	NA	TRBV7-2	CASSLVASGSVETQYF	TGTGCCAGCAGCTTAGTTGCTAGCGGGAGTGTAGAGACCCAGTACTTC
NA	TRBJ1-4	NA	TRBV2	CASCFTGASNEKLFF	TGTGCCAGCTGTTTTACGGGAGCATCTAATGAAAAACTGTTTTTT
TRBD1	TRBJ2-2	NA	TRBV18	CASSRDRVGTGELFF	TGTGCCAGCTCACGGGACAGGGTCGGAACCGGGGAGCTGTTTTTT
TRBD1	TRBJ1-1	once	TRBV29-1	CSVGVLTGVNTEAFF	TGCAGCGTTGGAGTATTGACAGGGGTGAACACTGAAGCTTTCTTT
NA	TRBJ2-5	NA	TRBV24-1	CATSDGARWETQYF	TGTGCCACCAGTGATGGAGCAAGGTGGGAGACCCAGTACTTC
NA	TRBJ2-7	NA	TRBV6-2/TRBV6-3	CASSRQSSYEQYF	TGTGCCAGCAGTCGACAAAGCTCCTACGAGCAGTACTTC
NA	TRBJ1-6	NA	TRBV6-5	CASRGPSSYNSPLHF	TGTGCCAGCAGGGGGCCTAGCTCCTATAATTCACCCCTCCACTTT
NA	TRBJ2-7	NA	TRBV27	CASSPSRASREQYF	TGTGCCAGCAGTCCATCCAGGGCCTCGCGGGAGCAGTACTTC
TRBD1	TRBJ1-5	NA	TRBV5-3	CARSLTADRAGQPQHF	TGTGCCAGAAGCTTGACGGCGGACAGGGCCGGCCAGCCCCAGCATTTT
TRBD2	TRBJ2-2	many	TRBV11-3	CASSFGTHGGGGELFF	TGTGCCAGCAGCTTCGGGACCCACGGCGGGGGCGGGGAGCTGTTTTTT
NA	TRBJ2-2	NA	TRBV3-1/TRBV3-2	CASSHVRRPNTGELFF	TGTGCCAGCAGCCACGTAAGGAGGCCGAACACCGGGGAGCTGTTTTTT
NA	TRBJ2-7	NA	TRBV30	CAWSTSAGEQYF	TGTGCCTGGAGTACCTCAGCGGGCGAGCAGTACTTC